This T cell receptor beta chain was sequenced in a study of metastatic and nonmetastatic thyroid tumors. Study overall: Repertoires from malignant and benign thyroid patients were compared across blood and tumor or nodule tissue. Study conclusions and caveats: Across blood and tumor, TCR beta diversity in malignant thyroid tumors was reportedly significantly higher than in benign nodules.

In this sample, this clone turned up a few times. Its antigen remains unidentified. No treatment had been given to any patient before thyroid surgery. In the source study's methods: What underpinned the distant-metastasis classifier for papillary thyroid cancer was the set of CDR3 differences across clinicopathological groups. Via MiXCR, TCRdb re-called the PCR reads. None of the V and J calls come from the authors' own analysis; TCRdb made them. The data contain roughly 14,000 clones, around 32% of them singletons. Trimming pared 4 bases from V and 2 bases from J, leaving 4 bases between. The length of the CDR3 is 12 residues. Germline V gene data show CDR1 as WNHNN and CDR2 as SYGVQD (reference sequence).

The chain joins TRBV10-1 to TRBJ2-3, with no clear D. The TCR comes from a male donor with papillary thyroid cancer or a benign thyroid nodule (not recorded which). Some clones in this sample may be carry-over from other donors' samples. The material sequenced was tumor tissue. Here the CDR3 reads CASSGTTDTQYF. In nucleotides, the CDR3 is TGCGCCAGCAGTGGGACCACAGATACGCAGTATTTT.